Included here is one T cell receptor (beta chain) sequence, with context. As handled by the study authors: Amplifying reference gene primers gave estimates of nucleated cell counts. Sequencing was performed with immunoSEQ multiplex PCR; in TCRdb, only in-frame clones are kept and a portion is missing. The DNA was the basis for D and trimming; V, J and clone size are from that table. In the table there are about 670,000 clones, 85% to 90% of which are singletons. This entry belongs to a study of blood T cell repertoires in COVID-19. Study-level background: Donors in the United States, Italy and Spain gave samples during acute or convalescent COVID-19. The cDNA or gDNA used as material had been derived from T cells, B-cell-depleted T cells, or PBMCs.

V dropped 4 bases and J dropped 0 bases, with 9 bases sitting between them. Germline V gives CDR1 KGHSH, CDR2 LQKENI. The CDR3 spans 15 residues. What was sequenced was peripheral blood. The TCR sequence derives from a young woman with acute or convalescent COVID-19. This sequence joins TRBV18 and TRBJ2-2, with a possible D match to TRBD1 (5 bases). The CDR3, as DNA: TGTGCCAGCTCACTGGCAGGGACGAACACCGGGGAGCTGTTTTTT. Protein sequence: CASSLAGTNTGELFF.